A single sample gave rise to the 15 T cell receptor beta chains below, sequenced in a study of shared clonotypes between healthy human individuals (dated by TCRdb to 2019 to 2021). The library was produced with the immunoSEQ multiplex PCR assay. The immuneACCESS repertoire file appears here via TCRdb, limited to in-frame rearrangements. These files lack a portion of the clones; in checked studies, under half of the deficit traces to unresolved V genes, and the cause of the others is not known. This sample comprises about 1.5 million clones, 95% to 99% of them detected only once. About 0.4% of the sample lies in the top ten. What was sequenced was naive CD4+ T cells sorted from blood. The cell subset or site label, read with the paper, signifies: CD45RA+ positively selected. The receptors derive from a man in his thirties or forties in good health.

The chain uses TRBV7-7 and TRBJ2-3, with 7 bases that match TRBD2. V was pared by 4 bases and J by 4 bases, with 5 bases of the junction left unmatched. CDR3 size: 14 residues. Germline assignment: CDR1 SSHAT and CDR2 FNYEAQ (reference sequence). CDR3 protein: CASSYSGLADTQYF. The CDR3 DNA reads TGTGCCAGCAGCTATAGCGGGCTGGCAGATACGCAGTATTTT.

The rearrangement joins TRBV7-2 to TRBJ2-1, with a possible D match to TRBD2 (6 bases). Germline values: CDR1 SGHTA, CDR2 FQGNSA. Trimming removed 5 bases at V and 4 bases at J, with 24 bases between. This CDR3 has 18 amino acids. The CDR3 coding sequence is TGTGCCAGCAGCCCGAGGGATTCGCGGGGAGGAGGGTACAATGAGCAGTTCTTC. This encodes CASSPRDSRGGGYNEQFF. Full variable domain (outside the CDR3, taken from reference TRBV7-2 and TRBJ2-1): GAGVSQSPSNKVTEKGKDVELRCDPISGHTALYWYRQSLGQGLEFLIYFQGNSAPDKSGLPSDRFSAERTGGSVSTLTIQRTQQEDSAVYLCASSPRDSRGGGYNEQFFGPGTRLTVL.

This sequence joins TRBV29-1 and TRBJ1-4, with a weak D call TRBD1 (5 bases). The V end lost 6 bases, the J end lost 0 bases, and 14 bases lay between the germline ends. The CDR3 loop spans 15 amino acids. CDR1 is SQVTM, CDR2 ANQGSEA, per germline. CDR3: CSVRRGGATNEKLFF. The CDR3 DNA reads as TGCAGCGTCCGAAGGGGAGGGGCAACTAATGAAAAACTGTTTTTT.

The chain couples TRBV28 to TRBJ1-4; D remains unclear. The V end lost 3 bases, the J end lost 5 bases, and 7 bases lay between the germline ends. CDR3 length: 13 amino acids. CDR1 and CDR2 (germline): MDHEN, SYDVKM. The CDR3 nucleotides read TGTGCCAGCAGTTTGTCGAGGAATGAAAAACTGTTTTTT. As protein: CASSLSRNEKLFF.

The chain has TRBV18 and TRBJ1-4; TRBD1 is a possible D gene (5 bases). V dropped 1 base and J dropped 5 bases, with 11 bases sitting between them. This CDR3 is 15 amino acids long. The germline CDR1 and CDR2 sequences are KGHSH and LQKENI. CDR3 nucleotides: TGTGCCAGCTCACCACTAGGAGGGACGAATGAAAAACTGTTTTTT. This translates into CASSPLGGTNEKLFF.

The rearrangement uses TRBV4-1 and TRBJ1-1; D remains ambiguous. This CDR3 has 14 residues. The germline gives CDR1 MGHRA, CDR2 YSYEKL. V gave up 6 bases and J gave up 0 bases, with 11 bases separating them. Here the CDR3 reads CASSFIQMNTEAFF. In DNA, the CDR3 is TGCGCCAGCAGTTTTATCCAGATGAACACTGAAGCTTTCTTT.

The chain employs TRBV10-3 and TRBJ2-7; TRBD1 aligns across 9 bases. The V and J ends lost 0 bases and 1 base, in that order; junction bases with no gene match: 4. The CDR3 consists of 16 residues. Germline CDR1 ENHRY, CDR2 SYGVKD. This chain's CDR3 is CAISESKTGGSYEQYF. DNA of the CDR3: TGTGCCATCAGTGAGTCCAAGACAGGGGGATCCTACGAGCAGTACTTC.

V usage is TRBV11-1 and J usage is TRBJ2-1; D is perhaps TRBD1 or TRBD2 (5 bases each). Germline assignment: CDR1 SGHAT and CDR2 FQDESV (reference sequence). Trimming stripped 5 bases from V and 9 bases from J, with 20 bases between. The CDR3 is made up of 15 amino acids. The CDR3 loop reads CASSRPGTAFSEQFF. DNA for the CDR3: TGTGCCAGCAGCCGCCCCGGGACCGCTTTCAGTGAGCAGTTCTTC.

Concerning this clone itself: The sample has other DNA sequences that encode this CDR3 too. The chain employs TRBV6-5 and TRBJ1-1, with D possibly being TRBD1 (5 bases). Germline V gene sequence: CDR1 MNHEY, CDR2 SVGAGI. CDR3 length equals 14 residues. Trimming cost V 5 bases and J 1 base, with 11 bases left between them. The DNA of the CDR3 is TGTGCCAGCAGTCCGGGACTCTCGAACACTGAAGCTTTCTTT. Protein product: CASSPGLSNTEAFF.

The CDR3 coding sequence is TGTGCCAGCAGCGGCCGGGACAGGGTTAAGAACACTGAAGCTTTCTTT. Its translation is CASSGRDRVKNTEAFF. V is TRBV7-9 and J is TRBJ1-1; 9 bases map to TRBD1. Unmatched junction bases numbered 8, after V lost 5 bases and J lost 1 base. Germline V gives CDR1 SEHNR, CDR2 FQNEAQ (reference sequence). The CDR3 is 16 residues long. The full variable domain, completed using reference TRBV7-9 and TRBJ1-1, is DTGVSQNPRHKITKRGQNVTFRCDPISEHNRLYWYRQTLGQGPEFLTYFQNEAQLEKSRLLSDRFSAERPKGSFSTLEIQRTEQGDSAMYLCASSGRDRVKNTEAFFGQGTRLTVV.

The chain combines TRBV14 with TRBJ1-5; tentative D call: TRBD1 (5 bases). This CDR3 spans 14 amino acids. Trimming pared 2 bases from V and 9 bases from J, leaving 14 bases between. Germline-derived CDR1 and CDR2 are SGHDN and FVKESK. The CDR3 is CASSQQGRGSPQHF. CDR3 DNA: TGTGCCAGCAGCCAACAAGGGAGGGGATCGCCCCAGCATTTT.

The chain uses TRBV5-1 and TRBJ1-2, with TRBD1 as a possible D gene (6 bases). The CDR3 contains 14 residues. Trimming shortened V by 4 bases and J by 3 bases, and 13 bases separated the two germline ends. From germline, CDR1 is SGHRS and CDR2 YFSETQ. As DNA, the CDR3 is TGCGCCAGCAGCGCCACAGGGTTGGACTATGGCTACACCTTC. Translating gives CASSATGLDYGYTF.

The J gene is TRBJ2-1, the V gene TRBV5-1; 11 nucleotides align to TRBD2. Germline lookup yields CDR1 SGHRS and CDR2 YFSETQ. The CDR3 covers 14 residues. With 5 bases clipped from V and 3 bases from J, the junction kept 1 base outside the gene matches. The DNA for the CDR3 is TGCGCCAGCAGGGGGACTAGCGGCTACAATGAGCAGTTCTTC. Translated, it gives CASRGTSGYNEQFF. Combining the CDR3 with reference TRBV5-1 and TRBJ2-1 gives the whole variable domain KAGVTQTPRYLIKTRGQQVTLSCSPISGHRSVSWYQQTPGQGLQFLFEYFSETQRNKGNFPGRFSGRQFSNSRSEMNVSTLELGDSALYLCASRGTSGYNEQFFGPGTRLTVL.

The chain recombines TRBV28 with TRBJ2-5; D is perhaps TRBD1 (6 bases). CDR3 length: 15 residues. The V end was cut by 4 bases, the J end by 4 bases, with 16 bases between. Germline loops: CDR1 MDHEN, CDR2 SYDVKM. The CDR3 DNA follows: TGTGCCAGCAGTTCACAACAGGGTGGAGGAGAGACCCAGTACTTC. This codes for CASSSQQGGGETQYF. Full variable domain (missing parts from reference TRBV28 and TRBJ2-5): DVKVTQSSRYLVKRTGEKVFLECVQDMDHENMFWYRQDPGLGLRLIYFSYDVKMKEKGDIPEGYSVSREKKERFSLILESASTNQTSMYLCASSSQQGGGETQYFGPGTRLLVL.

This clone has only a few counts. Other DNA variants within this sample encode the same CDR3. J is TRBJ2-7 and V is TRBV11-2; 7 nucleotides align to TRBD1. Germline CDR1 reads SGHAT; CDR2 reads FQNNGV. There are 15 residues in the CDR3. The V and J ends lost 0 bases and 0 bases, in that order; junction bases with no gene match: 2. CDR3 protein: CASSLEGDSSYEQYF. CDR3 in DNA: TGTGCCAGCAGCTTAGAGGGGGACAGCTCCTACGAGCAGTACTTC.